What follows are 17 T cell receptor beta chains derived from one specimen sequenced in a study of T cells in localized non-small cell lung cancer. The table came from immunoSEQ multiplex PCR; TCRdb's copy has only in-frame clones and leaves some out. The table records tens of thousands of clones, about 91% of them present only once. This specimen consisted of peripheral blood mononuclear cells, obtained before any cancer treatment. The receptors here all came from a female donor over 55 with stage II lung adenocarcinoma.

J is TRBJ2-2 and V is TRBV19; D possibly corresponds to TRBD1 (6 bases). V was cut by 3 bases and J by 5 bases, with 13 bases left in between. The germline gives CDR1 LNHDA, CDR2 SQIVND (reference sequence). The CDR3 spans 15 residues. CDR3 in DNA: TGTGCCAGTAGTATCGAACAGGGATCTACCGGGGAGCTGTTTTTT. Amino acids: CASSIEQGSTGELFF.

The chain links TRBV27 to TRBJ2-2; the match to TRBD2 covers 11 bases. This CDR3 has 17 residues. The J segment lost 2 bases and the V segment lost 4 bases, leaving 6 bases of the junction unmatched. Germline V gene data show CDR1 as MNHEY and CDR2 as SMNVEV (reference sequence). The CDR3 bases are TGTGCCAGCAGTTATGGGCTAGCGGGAGGAAACACCGGGGAGCTGTTTTTT. It specifies CASSYGLAGGNTGELFF.

Note on this clone: The junction departs from the called germline gene at one end, perhaps through a read error. This sequence joins TRBV20-1 and TRBJ1-2; D unclear. This CDR3 has 8 amino acids. Germline CDR1 DFQATT, CDR2 SNEGSKA (reference sequence). This chain's CDR3 is CSARDPPF. CDR3 DNA sequence: TGCAGTGCTAGAGACCCCCCCTTC.

This rearrangement joins TRBV5-4 to TRBJ2-1; TRBD2 is a possible D gene (5 bases). Germline CDR1 and CDR2: SGHNT and YYREEE (reference sequence). The CDR3 sequence is 15 residues long. V was shortened by 2 bases and J by 0 bases, with 9 bases between the two germline ends. This CDR3 is CASSLLGPSYNEQFF. CDR3 sequence (DNA): TGTGCCAGCAGCTTACTAGGACCCTCCTACAATGAGCAGTTCTTC.

The V and J genes are TRBV7-2 and TRBJ2-7, with 7 bases aligning to TRBD2. Trimming took 3 bases from V and 6 from J; bases not matched to a gene: 5. Germline V gene lookup returns CDR1 SGHTA and CDR2 FQGNSA. This CDR3 contains 13 residues. The CDR3 DNA reads TGTGCCAGCAGCTTCAGCGGGGACCCCGAGCAGTACTTC. Its translation: CASSFSGDPEQYF.

The chain uses TRBV19 and TRBJ2-2, with D perhaps matching TRBD1 (6 bases). Trimming stripped 3 bases from V and 12 bases from J, with 17 bases between. Looked up from germline, CDR1 is LNHDA and CDR2 is SQIVND (reference sequence). The CDR3 runs 14 residues. CDR3 amino acids: CASSIFGRTEKLFF. The CDR3 DNA reads as TGTGCCAGTAGTATTTTCGGACGGACAGAGAAGCTGTTTTTT.

The chain uses TRBV19 and TRBJ2-7; perhaps TRBD1 as D (5 bases). Germline-derived CDR1 and CDR2 are LNHDA and SQIVND (reference sequence). V was clipped by 3 bases and J by 4 bases, with 10 bases between them. This CDR3 region has 13 residues. CDR3 protein: CASSIQTEYEQYF. CDR3 DNA: TGTGCCAGTAGTATTCAGACAGAATACGAGCAGTACTTC.

The V gene is TRBV7-9, the J gene TRBJ1-2; D not certain. V lost 3 bases and J lost 3, with 20 bases in between. Looked up from germline, CDR1 is SEHNR and CDR2 is FQNEAQ (reference sequence). The CDR3 loop spans 17 amino acids. In DNA, the CDR3 is TGTGCCAGCAGCTTGCTCGGCACCCGCCGAATGGACTATGGCTACACCTTC. Protein: CASSLLGTRRMDYGYTF.

In this sample, this clone turned up a few times. This chain connects TRBV4-2 to TRBJ2-7; D is unclear. V was cut by 2 bases and J by 3 bases, with 20 bases left in between. This CDR3 is built from 17 residues. The germline V gene has CDR1 LGHNA and CDR2 YNFKEQ. The CDR3 region is CASSQMRSHPIGYEQYF. In DNA form, the CDR3 reads TGTGCCAGCAGCCAAATGAGGTCTCATCCGATCGGCTACGAGCAGTACTTC.

This chain joins TRBV27 and TRBJ2-4, with D unresolved. The CDR3 spans 17 residues. V lost 0 bases to trimming and J lost 1 base, with 13 bases between them. Germline V CDR1 and CDR2: MNHEY, SMNVEV (reference sequence). The CDR3 DNA reads as TGTGCCAGCAGTTTATCAGGCAGGCAGTCGGCCAAAAACATTCAGTACTTC. This encodes CASSLSGRQSAKNIQYF.

J is TRBJ2-1 and V is TRBV4-2, with D possibly matching TRBD2 (6 bases). The CDR3 sequence is 15 residues long. Deletions cut 5 bases from V and 5 bases from J, with 16 bases between. CDR1 is LGHNA, CDR2 YNFKEQ, per germline. The CDR3, as DNA: TGTGCCAGCAGCGCACGTATCGGGAGCGACAATGAGCAGTTCTTC. Protein sequence: CASSARIGSDNEQFF.

The table lists this clone with a few counts. The chain recombines TRBV18 with TRBJ2-7; a possible D gene is TRBD1 (5 bases). The CDR3 covers 13 residues. Germline CDR1 reads KGHSH; CDR2 reads LQKENI. V was pared by 0 bases and J by 6 bases, with 9 bases between. As DNA, the CDR3 is TGTGCCAGCTCACCACCGGGTAGGGGCGAGCAGTACTTC. Translating it yields CASSPPGRGEQYF.

The chain is built from TRBV28 and TRBJ1-1; 8 nucleotides agree with TRBD1. Germline CDR1 reads MDHEN; CDR2 reads SYDVKM. This CDR3 comprises 16 residues. Losses at the gene ends were 8 bases for V and 0 bases for J; bases not matched to a gene: 11. For the CDR3, the DNA is TGTGCCAGCTACCCCCTCCACAGGGGGATGAACACTGAAGCTTTCTTT. Its translation: CASYPLHRGMNTEAFF.

The V call is TRBV20-1, the J call TRBJ2-7, with unresolved D. This CDR3 comprises 8 residues. Germline lookup yields CDR1 DFQATT and CDR2 SNEGSKA (reference sequence). V was cut by 1 base and J by 12 bases, with 4 bases left in between. The CDR3 DNA sequence: TGCAGTGCTAGAGCTGGGTACTTC. Its protein is CSARAGYF.

The chain uses TRBV7-6 and TRBJ2-1; tentatively, D is TRBD1 or TRBD2 (5 bases each). The CDR3 is 14 amino acids. Germline lookup yields CDR1 SGHVS and CDR2 FNYEAQ. V dropped 1 base and J dropped 3 bases, with 7 bases sitting between them. CDR3 in amino acids: CASSLGGNYNEQFF. In nucleotides, the CDR3 is TGTGCCAGCAGCTTAGGGGGGAACTACAATGAGCAGTTCTTC.

The V and J genes are TRBV5-1 and TRBJ2-1, with D maybe TRBD2 (6 bases). Between the trimmed V and J ends, which lost 4 bases and 3 bases, there was a span of 14 bases. Germline V CDR1 and CDR2: SGHRS, YFSETQ. The CDR3 has 15 residues. Written as DNA, the CDR3 is TGCGCCAGCAGCATTCGAGCGGGTTTCTACAATGAGCAGTTCTTC. Its translation is CASSIRAGFYNEQFF.

As DNA, the CDR3 is TGTGCCAGCAGCTTCTCTCCAGGGGTGTTGGAGCAGTTCTTC. Its translation is CASSFSPGVLEQFF. This rearrangement joins TRBV5-6 to TRBJ2-1; D is possibly TRBD1 (6 bases). Trimming took 2 bases from V and 10 from J, leaving 16 bases between them. CDR1 and CDR2 (germline): SGHDT, YYEEEE. The CDR3 consists of 14 residues.